These 13 T cell receptor beta chains originate from one sample sequenced in a study of blood T cell repertoires in COVID-19. Clones were sequenced by immunoSEQ multiplex PCR, and TCRdb holds only the in-frame ones, with some missing. The sample has 350,000 to 450,000 clones, around 90% seen once; the top ten hold roughly 3.1%. The material sequenced was peripheral blood. The receptors stem from a human donor in a cohort sampled during active COVID-19.

V and J are TRBV4-1 and TRBJ2-7, with D perhaps TRBD1 (7 bases). The CDR3 extends over 15 amino acids. Germline-derived CDR1 and CDR2 are MGHRA and YSYEKL. V was pared by 0 bases and J by 5 bases, with 14 bases between. The CDR3 DNA reads TGCGCCAGCAGCCAAGAATTCGGCAGGGGGGACGAGCAGTACTTC. Its translation is CASSQEFGRGDEQYF.

V and J are TRBV3-1 (or the pseudogene TRBV3-2) and TRBJ1-1, with D uncertain. The CDR3 totals 15 residues. Deletions cut 0 bases from V and 5 bases from J, with 13 bases between. The germline CDR1 and CDR2 sequences are LGHDT and YNNKEL (reference sequence). The CDR3 here is CASSQDSWGGTEAFF. The CDR3, as DNA: TGTGCCAGCAGCCAAGACAGTTGGGGAGGGACTGAAGCTTTCTTT.

The chain couples TRBV13 to TRBJ2-5; TRBD1 matches 7 bases. Germline V gene lookup returns CDR1 PRHDT and CDR2 FYEKMQ (reference sequence). The CDR3 extends over 13 amino acids. The junction had 7 bases not matched to a gene; V was cut back by 2 bases and J by 10 bases. The CDR3 nucleotides read TGTGCCAGCAGCTTAAGGGGGCGAGGGGGCCAGTACTTC. This translates into CASSLRGRGGQYF.

This clone was recorded once. This chain connects TRBV9 to TRBJ2-3; no definite D call. Trimming took off 0 bases at V and 3 bases at J, with 14 bases between the two ends. Germline CDR1 is SGDLS and CDR2 is YYNGEE. The CDR3 covers 16 residues. The DNA of the CDR3 is TGTGCCAGCAGCGTAGGTGGTGGTAGTACGACAGATACGCAGTATTTT. This sequence encodes CASSVGGGSTTDTQYF.

J is TRBJ1-2 and V is TRBV9; maybe TRBD1 (6 bases). Trimming shortened V by 3 bases and J by 8 bases, and 20 bases separated the two germline ends. CDR1 is SGDLS and CDR2 is YYNGEE in the germline V gene. CDR3 length: 15 amino acids. The CDR3 protein is CASSALQGAGEGYTF. In DNA, the CDR3 is TGTGCCAGCAGCGCCCTACAGGGCGCGGGTGAGGGCTACACCTTC.

This chain connects TRBV5-5 to TRBJ2-7; TRBD2 might be the D (5 bases). The CDR3 is 14 residues long. Germline CDR1 is SGHKS and CDR2 is YYEKEE (reference sequence). V was trimmed by 1 base and J by 5 bases, leaving 13 bases between them. CDR3 region: CASSLLTVGDEQYF. In DNA form, the CDR3 reads TGTGCCAGCAGCTTGTTGACCGTCGGGGACGAGCAGTACTTC.

The gene calls are TRBV27 and TRBJ1-2; perhaps TRBD1 as D (5 bases). CDR3 length: 13 amino acids. With 11 bases removed from V and 4 bases from J, the gap between germline ends came to 17 bases. Germline CDR1 is MNHEY and CDR2 is SMNVEV (reference sequence). The CDR3: CAARGALGYGYTF. DNA for the CDR3: TGTGCCGCACGCGGGGCGCTGGGCTATGGCTACACCTTC.

This clone was counted a single time. The gene calls are TRBV19 and TRBJ2-5; unclear D gene. V was shortened by 1 base and J by 5 bases, with 8 bases between the two germline ends. In germline, CDR1 is LNHDA, CDR2 SQIVND (reference sequence). The CDR3 sequence is 13 residues long. The CDR3 nucleotides read TGTGCCAGTAGTATAGGTGGGCCGGAGACCCAGTACTTC. It is translated as CASSIGGPETQYF. The whole variable domain, remainder taken from reference TRBV19 and TRBJ2-5, is DGGITQSPKYLFRKEGQNVTLSCEQNLNHDAMYWYRQDPGQGLRLIYYSQIVNDFQKGDIAEGYSVSREKKESFPLTVTSAQKNPTAFYLCASSIGGPETQYFGPGTRLLVL.

This rearrangement joins TRBV10-3 to TRBJ2-5; 9 nucleotides line up with TRBD2. Germline CDR1 and CDR2: ENHRY and SYGVKD. The J segment lost 3 bases and the V segment lost 10 bases, leaving 15 bases of the junction unmatched. The CDR3 is 16 residues long. The CDR3 protein is CATRGLAGAKEETQYF. For the CDR3, the DNA is TGTGCCACCAGGGGTTTAGCGGGAGCAAAAGAAGAGACCCAGTACTTC.

V is TRBV6-1 and J is TRBJ2-5; 9 nucleotides match TRBD2. This CDR3 contains 15 residues. V gave up 0 bases and J gave up 5 bases; unmatched junction bases: 4. From germline, CDR1 is MNHNS and CDR2 SASEGT. CDR3 nucleotide sequence: TGTGCCAGCAGTGAAGCTAGCGGGGGAGGGGAGACCCAGTACTTC. It translates to CASSEASGGGETQYF.

The chain recombines TRBV5-1 with TRBJ2-1; 10 bases fit TRBD2. In germline, CDR1 is SGHRS, CDR2 YFSETQ. This CDR3 has 15 amino acids. Trimming removed 2 bases from V and 6 bases from J; junction bases left unmatched: 5. The CDR3 protein is CASSFVSGRANEQFF. The DNA for the CDR3 is TGCGCCAGCAGCTTTGTCAGCGGGAGGGCCAATGAGCAGTTCTTC.

V usage is TRBV11-2 and J usage is TRBJ2-1; 7 positions match TRBD2. Germline values: CDR1 SGHAT, CDR2 FQNNGV. Trimming at V came to 5 bases and at J to 4 bases, leaving 11 bases not matched to a gene. The CDR3 totals 16 residues. CDR3 protein: CASSIGPSGAYNEQFF. DNA for the CDR3: TGTGCCAGCAGCATCGGCCCCAGCGGGGCATACAATGAGCAGTTCTTC.

The CDR3 loop reads CASSVGSLGGRRAFF. CDR3 nucleotides: TGCGCCAGCAGCGTGGGATCACTAGGGGGCCGTCGGGCTTTCTTT. The chain has TRBV5-1 and TRBJ1-1, with 7 bases matching TRBD1. Germline trimming cut 4 bases from V and 11 bases from J; bases unmatched to any gene: 17. The V gene's germline CDR1 is SGHRS and CDR2 YFSETQ. This CDR3 spans 15 amino acids.